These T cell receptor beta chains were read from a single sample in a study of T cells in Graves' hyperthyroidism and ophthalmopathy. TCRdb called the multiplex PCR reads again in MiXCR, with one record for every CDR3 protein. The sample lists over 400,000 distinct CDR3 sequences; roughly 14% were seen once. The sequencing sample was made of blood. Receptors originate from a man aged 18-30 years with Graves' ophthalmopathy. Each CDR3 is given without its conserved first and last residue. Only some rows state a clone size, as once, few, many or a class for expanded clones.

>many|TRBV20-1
SARVRAGGGETQY
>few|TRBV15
ATSREGGTQY
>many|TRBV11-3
ASSLDQGHYEQY
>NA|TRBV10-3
AIRTSGKYEQY
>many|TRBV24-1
ATSDFTEETQY
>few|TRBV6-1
ASSGGQGPLFGYT
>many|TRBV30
AWSGQGLVEAF
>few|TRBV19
ASSRGQTFTDTQY
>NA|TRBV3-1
ASSQVTRSEQY
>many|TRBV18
ASSALGVRGTAYEQY
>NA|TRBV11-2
ASSLAGTLNTEAF
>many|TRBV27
ASSFQERGTQY
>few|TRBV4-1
ASTSYATNEKLF
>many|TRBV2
ARRGQAFSGANVLT
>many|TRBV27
ASSFRAPSWETQY
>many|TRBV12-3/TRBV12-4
ASSFSLGELF
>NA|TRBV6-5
ASSYGRFSYEQY
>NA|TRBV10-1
ASTEGTYNSPLH
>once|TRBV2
AGGASGGVKTQY
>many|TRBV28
ASRTRGENTEAF
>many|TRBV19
ASSIGTERTGYNEQF
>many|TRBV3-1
ASSPFLGTGLEQY
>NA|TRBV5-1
ASSAIGTSGGPYEQY
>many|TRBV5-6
ASSMGLAGAGELF
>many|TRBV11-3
ASSLDATSAEQF
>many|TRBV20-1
SARPGGLYNEQF
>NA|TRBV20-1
SAKLAGVPGQY
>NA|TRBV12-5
ASAGPNTDTQY
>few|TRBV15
ATSRGASGNYEQY
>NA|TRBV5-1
ASSAWGIRETQY
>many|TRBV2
ASSEAQGPRNQETQY
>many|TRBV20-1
SAVAGWGGDTQY
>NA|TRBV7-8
ASSSDSRYTGELF
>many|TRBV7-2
ASSLRSASSGNTIY
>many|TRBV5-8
ASSLAGVTDTQY
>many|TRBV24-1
ATSDHRGVNDGYT
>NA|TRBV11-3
ASSSTSGGPPDYEQY
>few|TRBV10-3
AISESPGRPETQY
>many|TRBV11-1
ASSFSGDRAGGYT
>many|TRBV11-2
ASSPWVAQLDYGYT
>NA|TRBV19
VSTGTGNEKLF
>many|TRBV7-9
ASSLELDRTDTQY
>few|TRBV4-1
ASSHTSTEAF
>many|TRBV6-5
ASSYSGSGQETQY
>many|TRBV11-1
ASSLDTGTCNEQF
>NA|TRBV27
ASSLMGGAEQY
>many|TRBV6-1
ASSRTTPYGYT
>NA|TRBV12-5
ASGSTENTEAF
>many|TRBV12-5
ASGLVKSGRTSTDTQY